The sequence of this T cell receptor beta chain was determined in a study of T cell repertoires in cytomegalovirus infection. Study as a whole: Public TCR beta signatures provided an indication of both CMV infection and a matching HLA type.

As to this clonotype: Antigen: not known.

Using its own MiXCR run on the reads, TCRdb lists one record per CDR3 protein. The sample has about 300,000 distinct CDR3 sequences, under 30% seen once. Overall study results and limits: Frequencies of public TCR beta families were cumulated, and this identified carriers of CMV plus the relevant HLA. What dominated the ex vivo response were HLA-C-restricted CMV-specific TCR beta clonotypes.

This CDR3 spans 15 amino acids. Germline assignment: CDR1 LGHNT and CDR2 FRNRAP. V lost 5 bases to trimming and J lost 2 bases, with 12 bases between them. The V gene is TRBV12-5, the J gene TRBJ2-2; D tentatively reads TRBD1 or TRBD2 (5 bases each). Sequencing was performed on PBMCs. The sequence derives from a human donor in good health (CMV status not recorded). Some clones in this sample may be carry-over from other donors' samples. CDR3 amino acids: CASGGQGANTGELFF. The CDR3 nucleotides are TGTGCTAGTGGTGGTCAGGGAGCTAACACCGGGGAGCTGTTTTTT.